Listed here are 2 T cell receptor beta chains from one sample, sequenced in a study of T cells after yellow fever vaccination. One entry per CDR3 protein results from TCRdb running MiXCR on the 5' RACE reads. Among about 260,000 distinct CDR3 sequences listed, 10% to 15% were seen once. Sample: CD4+ T cells sorted from PBMCs, taken 45 days after the yellow fever booster vaccination. Source of these receptors: a man aged 30 to 45 who received the YFV17D yellow fever vaccine.

The chain carries TRBV20-1 and TRBJ2-5; D ambiguous. Germline V gene sequence: CDR1 DFQATT, CDR2 SNEGSKA (reference sequence). The CDR3 spans 14 residues. The CDR3 loop is CSAPPIGNRETQYF. The CDR3 DNA reads TGCAGCGCCCCCCCGATCGGAAACAGAGAGACCCAGTACTTC.

The V and J genes are TRBV15 and TRBJ2-5; D could derive from TRBD1 or TRBD2 (5 bases each). This CDR3 region has 16 residues. Looked up from germline, CDR1 is LNHNV and CDR2 is YYDKDF (reference sequence). Trimming took 3 bases from V and 5 from J, leaving 19 bases between them. The CDR3 sequence is CATSSYSGRKVETQYF. Here the CDR3 DNA reads TGTGCCACCAGCAGCTACTCGGGACGAAAGGTGGAGACCCAGTACTTC.